The clone carrying this T cell receptor (beta chain) was counted between two and nine times. Its target is unknown. This entry belongs to a study of response to subunit inactivated influenza vaccine. Whole-study results and caveats: After each seasonal influenza vaccination, few new T cells are recruited, the authors suggested.

In germline, CDR1 is SGHTA, CDR2 FQGNSA. The CDR3 is 14 amino acids. The ends lost 1 base at V and 7 bases at J; junction bases unmatched: 6. In TCRdb, the RT-PCR reads were re-called with MiXCR into one record per CDR3 protein. The table includes fewer than 650,000 distinct CDR3 sequences, 10% to 15% detected once. The starting material was PBMCs from blood, obtained 35 to 45 days after vaccination. V usage is TRBV7-2 and J usage is TRBJ2-7, with 8 bases lining up with TRBD1. The TCR was taken from a man between 50 and 59 years old who received an inactivated influenza vaccine. The CDR3, as DNA: TGTGCCAGCAGCTTAGGTCGGGGACAGGTAGAGCAGTACTTC. Its translation: CASSLGRGQVEQYF. Together with reference TRBV7-2 and TRBJ2-7, the CDR3 gives the full variable domain: GAGVSQSPSNKVTEKGKDVELRCDPISGHTALYWYRQSLGQGLEFLIYFQGNSAPDKSGLPSDRFSAERTGGSVSTLTIQRTQQEDSAVYLCASSLGRGQVEQYFGPGTRLTVT.